Listed below are T cell receptor beta chains from one sample, sequenced in a study of cytomegalovirus exposure and HLA in healthy donors. Only in-frame clones appear in the TCRdb table, and some are missing; sequencing was by immunoSEQ multiplex PCR. The sample records 70,000 to 75,000 clones, 60% to 80% being singletons. The specimen was PBMCs. Receptor source: a woman aged 40 to 50 in good health and CMV-seropositive. Both conserved end residues are part of each CDR3. A D gene is named only where the DNA matches it firmly. Clone size, where shown, is once, few, many, or a class for clones that have expanded.

TRBJ2-3,-,TRBV15,15,-,CATSRDPGIGDTQYF,TGTGCCACCAGCAGAGACCCGGGGATTGGAGATACGCAGTATTTT
TRBJ1-4,-,TRBV29-1,14,-,CSVQGVGAAEKLFF,TGCAGCGTCCAAGGGGTGGGGGCGGCTGAAAAACTGTTTTTT
TRBJ1-6,-,TRBV6-5,15,-,CASSWGLRRNSPLHF,TGTGCCAGCAGTTGGGGGCTTAGACGTAATTCACCCCTCCACTTT
TRBJ1-1,-,TRBV5-1,13,-,CASSLQGNTEAFF,TGCGCCAGCAGCTTACAGGGGAACACTGAAGCTTTCTTT
TRBJ2-2,-,TRBV6-5,14,once,CASISRGRSGELFF,TGTGCCAGCATATCCAGGGGGAGGTCCGGGGAGCTGTTTTTT
TRBJ2-4,-,TRBV5-4,15,few,CASSFNWGGQNIQYF,TGTGCCAGCAGCTTTAATTGGGGGGGCCAAAACATTCAGTACTTC
TRBJ2-7,TRBD1,TRBV7-3,16,once,CASSPTSGGTMHEQYF,TGTGCCAGCAGCCCCACTTCAGGGGGAACGATGCACGAGCAGTACTTC
TRBJ1-1,-,TRBV6-5,15,-,CASSITGFPNTEAFF,TGTGCCAGCAGTATTACGGGGTTTCCAAACACTGAAGCTTTCTTT
TRBJ1-1,-,TRBV10-1,13,many,CASSNSILSEAFF,TGCGCCAGCAGTAATTCGATACTCTCTGAAGCTTTCTTT
TRBJ1-2,-,TRBV4-1,17,-,CASSQDSTGQRSYGYTF,TGCGCCAGCAGCCAAGATTCAACAGGACAGCGAAGCTATGGCTACACCTTC
TRBJ1-1,-,TRBV5-1,14,-,CASSSLSMNTEAFF,TGCGCCAGCAGCTCCCTCTCTATGAACACTGAAGCTTTCTTT
TRBJ1-1,TRBD1,TRBV5-8,16,few,CASSFWGARQGPEAFF,TGTGCCAGCAGCTTTTGGGGGGCCCGACAGGGTCCTGAAGCTTTCTTT
TRBJ2-7,TRBD1,TRBV5-4,15,-,CASSLVWQGEYEQYF,TGTGCCAGCAGCTTGGTCTGGCAGGGGGAATACGAGCAGTACTTC
TRBJ2-7,TRBD2,TRBV5-1,14,-,CASSLTSGGNEQYF,TGCGCCAGCAGCCTGACTAGCGGGGGTAACGAGCAGTACTTC
TRBJ2-3,TRBD2,TRBV9,16,-,CASSEGLATSTDTQYF,TGTGCCAGCAGCGAGGGACTAGCGACTAGCACAGATACGCAGTATTTT
TRBJ1-2,-,TRBV29-1,15,-,CSVEHGLETRDGYTF,TGCAGCGTTGAACATGGCCTTGAGACGAGGGATGGCTACACCTTC
TRBJ2-3,TRBD2,TRBV6-1,15,many,CASSELAGGPDTQYF,TGTGCCAGCAGTGAACTAGCGGGGGGGCCAGATACGCAGTATTTT
TRBJ1-4,-,TRBV10-3,14,large,CATKIPGGGEKLFF,TGTGCCACCAAGATCCCGGGAGGGGGTGAAAAACTGTTTTTT
TRBJ1-2,TRBD1,TRBV15,15,-,CATSRDFRDSYGYTF,TGTGCCACCAGCAGAGATTTCCGGGACAGTTATGGCTACACCTTC
TRBJ1-1,-,TRBV5-4,14,few,CASSLSRANTEAFF,TGTGCCAGCAGCTTGTCCAGGGCGAACACTGAAGCTTTCTTT
TRBJ2-1,TRBD2,TRBV4-1,16,-,CASSGPGTSGLFEQFF,TGCGCCAGCAGCGGACCCGGGACTAGCGGCCTCTTTGAGCAGTTCTTC
TRBJ1-2,-,TRBV30,13,-,CALLPDFNYGYTF,TGTGCCTTACTACCTGACTTTAACTATGGCTACACCTTC
TRBJ2-1,TRBD2,TRBV5-1,14,-,CASSFLAGSNEQFF,TGCGCCAGCAGCTTCCTAGCGGGGAGCAATGAGCAGTTCTTC
TRBJ2-7,-,TRBV11-1,14,once,CASSPEIVSYGQYF,TGTGCCAGCAGCCCCGAGATTGTCTCCTACGGGCAGTACTTC
TRBJ1-6,TRBD1,TRBV2,15,-,CASRRTGDSNSPLHF,TGTGCCAGCAGGCGGACAGGGGATAGTAATTCACCCCTCCACTTT
TRBJ1-1,-,TRBV7-6,13,-,CASSRDLNTEAFF,TGTGCCAGCAGCCGGGACTTAAACACTGAAGCTTTCTTT
TRBJ2-1,-,TRBV7-9,13,-,CSSSFMGANEQFF,TGTTCCAGCAGCTTTATGGGGGCGAATGAGCAGTTCTTC
TRBJ1-1,-,TRBV29-1,13,few,CSGSRDLGTEAFF,TGCAGCGGTTCCCGGGATCTGGGCACTGAAGCTTTCTTT
TRBJ2-7,TRBD1,TRBV7-8,14,few,CASSTRDRASEQYF,TGTGCCAGCAGCACCCGGGACAGGGCAAGCGAGCAGTACTTC
TRBJ2-2,TRBD2,TRBV19,17,-,CASSGPSAGGPTGELFF,TGTGCCAGTAGTGGCCCGTCTGCGGGGGGGCCCACCGGGGAGCTGTTTTTT
TRBJ2-3,TRBD2,TRBV7-6,16,-,CASSLGPAGATDTQYF,TGTGCCAGCAGCTTAGGGCCAGCGGGGGCCACAGATACGCAGTATTTT
TRBJ1-2,-,TRBV11-2,14,-,CASSLDRVNYGYTF,TGTGCCAGCAGCTTAGACAGGGTGAATTATGGCTACACCTTC
TRBJ1-2,TRBD1,TRBV11-2,15,-,CASSQGGEFNYGYTF,TGTGCCAGCAGCCAAGGGGGCGAGTTTAACTATGGCTACACCTTC
TRBJ1-4,-,TRBV25-1,15,-,CASSEPGTTNEKLFF,TGTGCCAGCAGTGAACCAGGGACAACTAATGAAAAACTGTTTTTT
TRBJ2-1,TRBD2,TRBV2,15,-,CASSEHRGGRGEQFF,TGTGCCAGCAGTGAACACCGGGGGGGCAGGGGTGAGCAGTTCTTC
TRBJ2-7,TRBD1,TRBV19,15,-,CASSPTGTGLYEQYF,TGTGCCAGTAGTCCAACCGGGACAGGGTTGTACGAGCAGTACTTC
TRBJ1-1,-,TRBV6-5,13,-,CASRGYLNTEAFF,TGTGCCAGCCGAGGTTACTTGAACACTGAAGCTTTCTTT
TRBJ2-2,TRBD2,TRBV9,17,-,CASSVEPGGVNTGELFF,TGTGCCAGCAGCGTAGAACCCGGGGGGGTCAACACCGGGGAGCTGTTTTTT
TRBJ2-5,TRBD2,TRBV30,17,once,CAWSLGLAGGRQETQYF,TGTGCCTGGAGTCTGGGACTAGCGGGCGGGAGGCAAGAGACCCAGTACTTC
TRBJ2-1,TRBD2,TRBV2,15,-,CASKGLAGPYNEQFF,TGTGCCAGCAAGGGCCTAGCGGGGCCCTACAATGAGCAGTTCTTC
TRBJ2-3,-,TRBV18,15,-,CASSPAGARTDTQYF,TGTGCCAGCTCACCTGCGGGGGCCCGCACAGATACGCAGTATTTT
TRBJ1-2,-,TRBV2,12,-,CASNIASGGYTF,TGTGCCAGCAATATAGCCAGTGGTGGCTACACCTTC
TRBJ1-1,TRBD1,TRBV6-5,13,once,CASSPDRGTEAFF,TGTGCCAGCAGCCCCGACAGGGGCACTGAAGCTTTCTTT
TRBJ1-1,TRBD1,TRBV19,17,-,CASSMIGTAGRNTEAFF,TGTGCCAGTAGTATGATCGGGACAGCGGGTAGGAACACTGAAGCTTTCTTT
TRBJ2-1,TRBD2,TRBV10-3,13,-,CAIRDGGGNEQFF,TGTGCCATCAGGGATGGGGGGGGCAATGAGCAGTTCTTC
TRBJ1-1,-,TRBV7-9,9,once,CASSLEKEF,TGTGCCAGCAGCTTAGAAAAGGAGTTT
TRBJ1-5,-,TRBV18,16,once,CASSRSGIRSNQPQHF,TGTGCCAGCTCGCGGTCAGGGATAAGGAGCAATCAGCCCCAGCATTTT
TRBJ1-2,-,TRBV19,15,-,CASSTQTASNYGYTF,TGTGCCAGTAGTACCCAGACAGCCTCTAACTATGGCTACACCTTC
TRBJ2-5,TRBD1,TRBV5-4,15,-,CASSLALTGAETQYF,TGTGCCAGCAGCTTGGCTCTTACAGGGGCGGAGACCCAGTACTTC
TRBJ1-1,-,TRBV29-1,10,-,CSGLNTEAFF,TGCAGCGGGCTGAACACTGAAGCTTTCTTT
TRBJ2-1,-,TRBV29-1,12,-,CSVEGSVNEQFF,TGCAGCGTTGAAGGCAGTGTCAATGAGCAGTTCTTC
TRBJ2-7,-,TRBV19,15,-,CASSLTDGLPYEQYF,TGTGCCAGTAGTTTAACCGACGGGTTACCCTACGAGCAGTACTTC
TRBJ2-7,-,TRBV6-1,14,-,CASSEGKGWYEQYF,TGTGCCAGCAGCGAGGGAAAGGGTTGGTACGAGCAGTACTTC
TRBJ1-4,-,TRBV2,17,once,CATSGSAGPYLNEKLFF,TGTGCCACCTCGGGGTCCGCCGGCCCCTATCTTAATGAAAAACTGTTTTTT
TRBJ1-3,-,TRBV5-6,14,once,CASSTPGALNTIYF,TGTGCCAGCAGCACCCCAGGGGCTCTAAACACCATATATTTT
TRBJ2-7,-,TRBV6-5,11,-,CASSYGHEQYF,TGTGCCAGCAGTTACGGGCACGAGCAGTACTTC